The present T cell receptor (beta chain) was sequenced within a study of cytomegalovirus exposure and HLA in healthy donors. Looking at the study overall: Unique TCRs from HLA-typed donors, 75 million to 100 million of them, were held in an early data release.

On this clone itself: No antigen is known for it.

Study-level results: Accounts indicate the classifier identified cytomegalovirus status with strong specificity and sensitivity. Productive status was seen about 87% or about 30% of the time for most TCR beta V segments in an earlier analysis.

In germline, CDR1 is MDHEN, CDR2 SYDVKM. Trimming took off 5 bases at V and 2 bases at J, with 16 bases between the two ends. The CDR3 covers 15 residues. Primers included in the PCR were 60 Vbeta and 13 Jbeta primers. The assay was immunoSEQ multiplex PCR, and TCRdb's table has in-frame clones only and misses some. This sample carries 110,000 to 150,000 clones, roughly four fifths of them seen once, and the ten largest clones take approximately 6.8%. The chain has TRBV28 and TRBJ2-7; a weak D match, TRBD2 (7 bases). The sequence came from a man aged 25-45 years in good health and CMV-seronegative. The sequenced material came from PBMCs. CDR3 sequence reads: CASSPPGGTTYEQYF. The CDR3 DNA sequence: TGTGCCAGCAGTCCTCCCGGGGGGACAACCTACGAGCAGTACTTC. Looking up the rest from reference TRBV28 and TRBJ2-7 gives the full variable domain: DVKVTQSSRYLVKRTGEKVFLECVQDMDHENMFWYRQDPGLGLRLIYFSYDVKMKEKGDIPEGYSVSREKKERFSLILESASTNQTSMYLCASSPPGGTTYEQYFGPGTRLTVT.